This entry lists 30 T cell receptor beta chains sequenced from one sample in a study of T cells in Graves' hyperthyroidism and ophthalmopathy. There were TCR beta CDR3 regions amplified from RNA transcripts. An initial round of RT-PCR targeting the TCR CDR3 relied on the HTBI primer set. MiXCR, applied by TCRdb to the multiplex PCR reads, yields one record per CDR3 protein. The sample carries about 530,000 distinct CDR3 sequences, roughly a sixth recorded once. Sequencing input: blood. Source of these receptors: a woman in her late teens or twenties with Graves' ophthalmopathy.

This clonotype appeared a few times. V is TRBV30 and J is TRBJ2-7, with TRBD1 matching 10 bases. CDR1 is GTSNPN, CDR2 SVGIG, per germline (reference sequence). The length of the CDR3 is 14 residues. Losses at the gene ends were 4 bases for V and 5 bases for J; bases not matched to a gene: 8. The CDR3 region has the DNA TGTGCCTGGACCTTCGGGACAGGGGACCACGAGCAGTACTTC. It codes for CAWTFGTGDHEQYF. Filled out from reference TRBV30 and TRBJ2-7, the complete variable domain reads SQTIHQWPATLVQPVGSPLSLECTVEGTSNPNLYWYRQAAGRGLQLLFYSVGIGQISSEVPQNLSASRPQDRQFILSSKKLLLSDSGFYLCAWTFGTGDHEQYFGPGTRLTVT.

The table lists this clonotype with many counts. The chain combines TRBV10-3 with TRBJ2-1, with 10 positions matching TRBD2. Germline V CDR1 and CDR2: ENHRY, SYGVKD. The trim removed 4 bases at V and 8 bases at J, leaving 8 bases unmatched. The CDR3 has 15 amino acids. The CDR3 region has the DNA TGTGCCATCAGTGTGCTGGCTAGCGGGAGTGATGAGCAGTTCTTC. This gives the protein CAISVLASGSDEQFF.

This sequence joins TRBV9 and TRBJ2-2; 10 nucleotides line up with TRBD1. Trimming removed 2 bases from V and 7 bases from J; junction bases left unmatched: 5. Germline CDR1 and CDR2: SGDLS and YYNGEE. The CDR3 covers 15 residues. The CDR3 DNA follows: TGTGCCAGCAGCGTCGGGACAGGGGACATCGGGGAGCTGTTTTTT. Protein sequence: CASSVGTGDIGELFF.

This clonotype appeared many times. The rearrangement links TRBV6-5 to TRBJ2-1; D might be TRBD1 or TRBD2, each matching 6 bases. The CDR3 loop spans 15 amino acids. The V gene lost 2 bases and the J gene lost 8 bases, with 16 bases spanning the gap. CDR1 and CDR2 from the germline V gene are MNHEY and SVGAGI. Here the CDR3 reads CASSYVGGAVDEQFF. The CDR3 nucleotides are TGTGCCAGCAGTTACGTGGGGGGCGCGGTGGATGAGCAGTTCTTC.

There are a few counts of this clonotype. V and J are TRBV20-1 and TRBJ2-4, with D possibly matching TRBD1 (5 bases). V gave up 0 bases and J gave up 4 bases, with 16 bases separating them. Germline lookup yields CDR1 DFQATT and CDR2 SNEGSKA (reference sequence). This CDR3 is built from 16 residues. The CDR3 sequence: CSARDLTGESKNIQYF. CDR3 bases: TGCAGTGCTAGAGATCTAACAGGTGAATCGAAAAACATTCAGTACTTC.

A word on this clonotype: A much larger clone is a single base away; this may be a read error. V usage is TRBV13 and J usage is TRBJ2-7; 8 bases map to TRBD1. CDR3 size: 13 residues. The trim removed 5 bases at V and 7 bases at J, leaving 7 bases unmatched. Germline V gives CDR1 PRHDT, CDR2 FYEKMQ (reference sequence). The CDR3 protein is CASSADRVNEQYF. The CDR3 region has the DNA TGTGCCAGCAGCGCGGACAGGGTTAATGAGCAGTACTTC.

The CDR3 protein is CASTSIAGGPNNEQFF. As DNA, the CDR3 is TGTGCCAGCACCTCCATAGCGGGAGGGCCGAACAATGAGCAGTTCTTC. V usage is TRBV6-1 and J usage is TRBJ2-1, with 11 bases fitting TRBD2. The CDR3 length is 16 residues. Germline V gives CDR1 MNHNS, CDR2 SASEGT. The trim removed 7 bases at V and 5 bases at J, leaving 10 bases unmatched.

This clonotype was seen more than once but under ten times. The genes are TRBV30 and TRBJ1-3; D possibly corresponds to TRBD1 (6 bases). There are 16 residues in the CDR3. V dropped 2 bases and J dropped 4 bases, with 18 bases sitting between them. Germline CDR1 GTSNPN, CDR2 SVGIG (reference sequence). In nucleotides, the CDR3 is TGTGCCTGGAGTACTGAAGGACAGTATCTAGGAAACACCATATATTTT. As protein: CAWSTEGQYLGNTIYF.

This chain joins TRBV7-9 and TRBJ1-2; D not resolved. Between the trimmed V and J ends, which lost 3 bases and 4 bases, there was a span of 15 bases. Germline-derived CDR1 and CDR2 are SEHNR and FQNEAQ (reference sequence). The CDR3 is 15 amino acids. CDR3 bases: TGTGCCAGCAGCTTTGGACGGAGCCCAAGCTATGGCTACACCTTC. Protein product: CASSFGRSPSYGYTF.

This clonotype showed up many times. J is TRBJ1-2 and V is TRBV12-3 or TRBV12-4; D uncertain. This CDR3 is built from 14 residues. V was pared by 8 bases and J by 5 bases, with 18 bases between. The CDR3 nucleotides are TGTGCCAGCGCTGAAAAGGGTGGGAGATATGGCTACACCTTC. Translated: CASAEKGGRYGYTF.

This sequence joins TRBV12-3 or TRBV12-4 and TRBJ2-2, with 9 nucleotides matching TRBD1. The CDR3 has 18 residues. V dropped 2 bases and J dropped 5; count of bases not matched to a gene: 12. In nucleotides, the CDR3 is TGTGCCAGCAGTTTATCTTTTTTCGGGACAGGGTCGACCGGGGAGCTGTTTTTT. This translates into CASSLSFFGTGSTGELFF.

The sample holds a few counts of this clonotype. This sequence joins TRBV7-2 and TRBJ2-7; no definite D call. Per the germline V gene, CDR1 is SGHTA and CDR2 is FQGNSA. Trimming left V 2 bases short and J 5 bases short, with 22 bases between. The CDR3 spans 17 residues. CDR3 in DNA: TGTGCCAGCAGCTTAAGAGAAGGGTCAGCGCGGAGAGACGAGCAGTACTTC. Its translation is CASSLREGSARRDEQYF.

The chain has TRBV27 and TRBJ2-7; the match to TRBD2 covers 12 bases. Germline V lookup: CDR1 MNHEY, CDR2 SMNVEV (reference sequence). The CDR3 spans 15 residues. V dropped 5 bases and J dropped 4; count of bases not matched to a gene: 6. The CDR3 loop reads CASSLAGGGRYEQYF. CDR3 bases: TGTGCCAGCAGTCTAGCGGGAGGGGGCAGGTACGAGCAGTACTTC.

This clonotype came up a few times. The rearrangement uses TRBV9 and TRBJ2-6, with TRBD1 identical over 7 bases. Germline V gene sequence: CDR1 SGDLS, CDR2 YYNGEE. The CDR3 has 16 residues. Unmatched junction bases numbered 4, after V lost 0 bases and J lost 4 bases. CDR3 in amino acids: CASSVVEGAGANVLTF. In DNA, the CDR3 is TGTGCCAGCAGCGTAGTTGAGGGGGCCGGGGCCAACGTCCTGACTTTC.

This clonotype was counted many times. The CDR3 spells CSVETGAGANVLTF. The CDR3 DNA follows: TGCAGCGTTGAGACGGGGGCTGGGGCCAACGTCCTGACTTTC. This chain links TRBV29-1 with TRBJ2-6; possibly TRBD2 for D (6 bases). V dropped 3 bases and J dropped 2 bases, with 8 bases sitting between them. The CDR3 is 14 amino acids. From germline, CDR1 is SQVTM and CDR2 ANQGSEA.

This chain uses TRBV4-1 with TRBJ2-3; unclear D gene. Germline V gene sequence: CDR1 MGHRA, CDR2 YSYEKL. CDR3 length: 14 amino acids. Between the trimmed V and J ends, which lost 2 bases and 2 bases, there was a span of 8 bases. The CDR3 loop reads CASSQRAVTDTQYF. The DNA of the CDR3 is TGCGCCAGCAGCCAAAGGGCCGTCACAGATACGCAGTATTTT.

DNA for the CDR3: TGCGCCAGCAGCCAGTTCGGCGGCCTTGAAGCTTTCTTT. Protein product: CASSQFGGLEAFF. The V and J genes are TRBV4-1 and TRBJ1-1; D gene unclear. CDR1 and CDR2 from the germline V gene are MGHRA and YSYEKL. The CDR3 totals 13 residues. The V gene lost 3 bases and the J gene lost 7 bases, with 12 bases spanning the gap.

In regard to this clonotype: A read error is possible here, since a much larger clone lies one base away. The chain recombines TRBV28 with TRBJ1-2, with unresolved D. Germline lookup yields CDR1 MDHEN and CDR2 SYDVKM. The CDR3 sequence is 11 residues long. The V and J ends lost 6 bases and 8 bases respectively, with 10 bases between them. CDR3 in DNA: TGTGCCAGCAGCCAGACCGAGGGCTACACCTTC. It is translated as CASSQTEGYTF.

The V call is TRBV6-2 or TRBV6-3, the J call TRBJ1-1; TRBD1 agrees at 8 bases. J gave up 6 bases and V 2 bases, and 2 bases lay outside the gene matches. The germline V gene encodes CDR1 MNHEY and CDR2 SVGEGT. This CDR3 comprises 13 residues. CDR3 amino acids: CASSYDRGPEAFF. The CDR3 bases are TGTGCCAGCAGTTACGACAGGGGCCCTGAAGCTTTCTTT.

This clonotype was seen more than once but under ten times. V and J are TRBV18 and TRBJ1-2, with 7 bases aligning to TRBD1. Germline CDR1 and CDR2: KGHSH and LQKENI. V lost 0 bases, J lost 4 bases, and 5 bases stayed unmatched. The CDR3 covers 15 residues. The CDR3 region is CASSPPDREFYGYTF. The CDR3 DNA reads TGTGCCAGCTCACCACCCGACAGGGAGTTCTATGGCTACACCTTC.

In its sample, this clonotype was seen once. The gene calls are TRBV27 and TRBJ1-1; possible D gene TRBD1, 5 bases. Germline CDR1 reads MNHEY; CDR2 reads SMNVEV (reference sequence). The V end lost 3 bases, the J end lost 4 bases, and 12 bases lay between the germline ends. This CDR3 region has 14 residues. As DNA, the CDR3 is TGTGCCAGCAGTTTTGTACAGGAGGTCACTGAAGCTTTCTTT. Its translation is CASSFVQEVTEAFF.

V usage is TRBV29-1 and J usage is TRBJ1-1; 9 bases fit TRBD1. V lost 7 bases and J lost 5; bases outside the gene matches: 8. The CDR3 is 13 residues long. The germline gives CDR1 SQVTM, CDR2 ANQGSEA. CDR3 nucleotide sequence: TGCAGCGGCCGGGACAGGGCGGTTACTGAAGCTTTCTTT. This sequence encodes CSGRDRAVTEAFF.

This clonotype was counted between two and nine times. The chain links TRBV5-1 to TRBJ1-3; D ambiguous. Trimming took 8 bases from V and 2 from J, leaving 14 bases between them. Looked up from germline, CDR1 is SGHRS and CDR2 is YFSETQ. CDR3 length equals 14 residues. CDR3 nucleotides: TGCGCCAGTACAAGGGAAGGCACTGGAAACACCATATATTTT. Its protein is CASTREGTGNTIYF.

In its sample, this clonotype was seen many times. The chain is built from TRBV11-2 and TRBJ2-3, with 15 bases identical to TRBD2. Germline trimming cut 5 bases from V and 5 bases from J; bases unmatched to any gene: 5. Germline V gene data show CDR1 as SGHAT and CDR2 as FQNNGV. The CDR3 totals 16 residues. The CDR3 loop reads CASSPGLAGGRDTQYF. In DNA, the CDR3 is TGTGCCAGCAGCCCCGGACTAGCGGGGGGGCGAGATACGCAGTATTTT.

CDR3 nucleotides: TGTGCCAGCAGTTACTCCGGGATTGGTGAGGGAAGTGGTCCCGGGGAGCTGTTTTTT. Translation: CASSYSGIGEGSGPGELFF. The chain couples TRBV6-2 or TRBV6-3 to TRBJ2-2; TRBD2 is a possible D gene (5 bases). This CDR3 is 19 amino acids long. Germline CDR1 and CDR2: MNHEY and SVGEGT. V gave up 0 bases and J gave up 6 bases, with 23 bases separating them.

This clonotype was picked up many times. The rearrangement links TRBV7-6 to TRBJ2-1; D is unresolved. V lost 5 bases to trimming and J lost 5 bases, with 13 bases between them. The CDR3 has 14 residues. Looked up from germline, CDR1 is SGHVS and CDR2 is FNYEAQ. CDR3 DNA sequence: TGTGCCAGCAGCGGTCTGGACGGAAACAATGAGCAGTTCTTC. Its translation is CASSGLDGNNEQFF.

The chain has TRBV28 and TRBJ1-5; D gene uncertain. Germline V lookup: CDR1 MDHEN, CDR2 SYDVKM. Between the trimmed V and J ends, which lost 1 base and 5 bases, there was a span of 9 bases. The CDR3 is made up of 14 amino acids. CDR3 protein: CASSLFRPDQPQHF. The DNA of the CDR3 is TGTGCCAGCAGTTTATTTAGACCCGATCAGCCCCAGCATTTT.

This clonotype appeared a few times. V and J are TRBV2 and TRBJ2-5; D may correspond to TRBD1 or TRBD2 (5 bases each). This CDR3 comprises 13 residues. Germline assignment: CDR1 SNHLY and CDR2 FYNNEI. V lost 5 bases and J lost 4, with 11 bases in between. This chain's CDR3 is CASSSEGLETQYF. The DNA of the CDR3 is TGTGCCAGCAGTTCAGAGGGGTTAGAGACCCAGTACTTC.

This clonotype was seen a handful of times. The rearrangement joins TRBV27 to TRBJ1-2; a possible D gene is TRBD1 (5 bases). V was trimmed by 0 bases and J by 0 bases, leaving 8 bases between them. CDR1 is MNHEY, CDR2 SMNVEV, per germline (reference sequence). CDR3 size: 15 residues. The CDR3 bases are TGTGCCAGCAGTTTATCGGCAGGGTCTAACTATGGCTACACCTTC. This codes for CASSLSAGSNYGYTF.

In the case of this clonotype: This could be a read error, since a much larger clone is one nucleotide away. The chain employs TRBV5-1 and TRBJ2-1; 7 bases map to TRBD1. CDR3 size: 16 residues. V was clipped by 0 bases and J by 5 bases; unmatched bases: 8. In germline, CDR1 is SGHRS, CDR2 YFSETQ. The chain's CDR3 is CASSLEAQGVDNEQFF. The CDR3 DNA follows: TGCGCCAGCAGCTTGGAGGCGCAGGGGGTCGACAATGAGCAGTTCTTC.